Presented here are 26 T cell receptor beta chains from one specimen sequenced in a study of cytomegalovirus exposure and HLA in healthy donors. The PCR employed 60 Vbeta primers together with 13 Jbeta primers. Data came from immunoSEQ multiplex PCR; TCRdb stores just in-frame clones and leaves some out. Recorded for this sample: 80,000 to 100,000 clones. Source material: PBMCs. All receptors derive from a man aged 45-65 years in good health and CMV-seronegative.

The CDR3 is CASSQEMAGYNEQFF. As DNA, the CDR3 is TGCGCCAGCAGCCAAGAAATGGCAGGGTACAATGAGCAGTTCTTC. J is TRBJ2-1 and V is TRBV4-3, with a weak D call TRBD1 (5 bases). V was clipped by 0 bases and J by 4 bases, with 10 bases between them. CDR1 is LGHNA and CDR2 is YSLEER in the germline V gene. This CDR3 region has 15 residues.

The chain combines TRBV10-3 with TRBJ2-7; TRBD1 matches at 8 bases. The CDR3 is 14 residues long. Trimming cost V 4 bases and J 3 bases; bases outside gene matches: 5. Germline CDR1 ENHRY, CDR2 SYGVKD. Here the CDR3 reads CAISGSDRDYEQYF. In nucleotides, the CDR3 is TGTGCCATCAGTGGGTCGGACAGGGACTACGAGCAGTACTTC.

The V and J genes are TRBV7-3 and TRBJ2-3, with a tentative D call TRBD2 (7 bases). This CDR3 region has 15 residues. CDR1 and CDR2 from the germline V gene are SGHTA and FQGTGA. The V gene lost 5 bases and the J gene lost 4 bases, with 16 bases spanning the gap. The CDR3 DNA reads as TGTGCCAGCAGCCCCGGCGGGGGCAGGGCAGATACGCAGTATTTT. Encoded protein: CASSPGGGRADTQYF.

This chain uses TRBV27 with TRBJ2-7, with D maybe TRBD1 (5 bases). In germline, CDR1 is MNHEY, CDR2 SMNVEV (reference sequence). With 5 bases removed from V and 4 bases from J, the gap between germline ends came to 15 bases. This CDR3 contains 14 residues. The CDR3 here is CASSPQGSRYEQYF. The CDR3 DNA follows: TGTGCCAGCAGTCCCCAGGGTAGCAGGTACGAGCAGTACTTC.

V is TRBV11-2 and J is TRBJ1-1; D is undetermined. CDR3 length: 14 amino acids. Deletions cut 6 bases from V and 0 bases from J, with 11 bases between. Germline values: CDR1 SGHAT, CDR2 FQNNGV. The CDR3 bases are TGTGCCAGCAGACACAGTAGATTGAACACTGAAGCTTTCTTT. Amino acids: CASRHSRLNTEAFF.

This chain links TRBV27 with TRBJ2-7, with a weak D call TRBD1 (5 bases). Germline CDR1 is MNHEY and CDR2 is SMNVEV (reference sequence). V lost 3 bases and J lost 2, with 11 bases in between. The CDR3 spans 14 residues. This CDR3 reads CASSFTGRPYEQYF. CDR3 DNA: TGTGCCAGCAGTTTCACAGGTAGACCCTACGAGCAGTACTTC.

The chain links TRBV7-6 to TRBJ2-2; 7 bases align to TRBD2. J was trimmed by 4 bases and V by 0 bases; bases with no gene match: 2. There are 15 residues in the CDR3. Germline V gene lookup returns CDR1 SGHVS and CDR2 FNYEAQ. DNA of the CDR3: TGTGCCAGCAGCTTAGCGGGAGGGCGCACCGGGGAGCTGTTTTTT. Translated: CASSLAGGRTGELFF.

The chain joins TRBV7-6 to TRBJ1-1; D may be TRBD1 (6 bases). Trimming took off 0 bases at V and 1 base at J, with 6 bases between the two ends. The CDR3 runs to 14 residues. Per the germline V gene, CDR1 is SGHVS and CDR2 is FNYEAQ. The CDR3 nucleotides read TGTGCCAGCAGCTTAGCAGGGGGGAACACTGAAGCTTTCTTT. This sequence encodes CASSLAGGNTEAFF.

The gene calls are TRBV2 and TRBJ1-3; unclear D gene. Germline lookup yields CDR1 SNHLY and CDR2 FYNNEI. V dropped 1 base and J dropped 0 bases, with 7 bases sitting between them. The CDR3 is 15 residues long. The CDR3 nucleotides are TGTGCCAGCAGTGAAGACACCTCCTCTGGAAACACCATATATTTT. Protein: CASSEDTSSGNTIYF.

The chain joins TRBV10-3 to TRBJ2-6; D unresolved. The germline gives CDR1 ENHRY, CDR2 SYGVKD. V lost 6 bases and J lost 0, with 6 bases in between. This CDR3 comprises 14 residues. The CDR3 nucleotides read TGTGCCATCAGGGTCAGCTCTGGGGCCAACGTCCTGACTTTC. Its translation is CAIRVSSGANVLTF.

The chain carries TRBV30 and TRBJ1-4; the D is unclear. CDR1 and CDR2 (germline): GTSNPN, SVGIG (reference sequence). The CDR3 contains 13 residues. Trimming took 1 base from V and 7 from J, leaving 10 bases between them. The CDR3 nucleotides read TGTGCCTGGAGTGGAGTTTACGGTGAAAAACTGTTTTTT. Its protein product is CAWSGVYGEKLFF.

The chain combines TRBV30 with TRBJ2-3; the match to TRBD2 covers 13 bases. The CDR3 loop spans 20 amino acids. Germline CDR1 is GTSNPN and CDR2 is SVGIG (reference sequence). The V and J ends lost 4 bases and 4 bases, in that order; junction bases with no gene match: 20. CDR3: CAWTVRGTSGEPKRADTQYF. The DNA for the CDR3 is TGTGCCTGGACCGTGCGTGGGACTAGCGGGGAACCCAAAAGGGCAGATACGCAGTATTTT. The entire variable domain, with the rest obtained from reference TRBV30 and TRBJ2-3, is as follows: SQTIHQWPATLVQPVGSPLSLECTVEGTSNPNLYWYRQAAGRGLQLLFYSVGIGQISSEVPQNLSASRPQDRQFILSSKKLLLSDSGFYLCAWTVRGTSGEPKRADTQYFGPGTRLTVL.

The chain is built from TRBV6-1 and TRBJ1-2; D unresolved. V lost 2 bases and J 0 bases, leaving 10 bases between the germline ends. The CDR3 loop spans 15 amino acids. The germline V gene encodes CDR1 MNHNS and CDR2 SASEGT. The CDR3 loop reads CASSEMFSSNYGYTF. The CDR3 DNA is TGTGCCAGCAGTGAAATGTTTAGCTCTAACTATGGCTACACCTTC.

This chain uses TRBV6-1 with TRBJ1-2; the D gene is possibly TRBD1 (6 bases). The CDR3 runs to 15 residues. V lost 2 bases and J 3 bases, leaving 13 bases between the germline ends. The germline V gene encodes CDR1 MNHNS and CDR2 SASEGT. In DNA, the CDR3 is TGTGCCAGCAGTGAAATTACACACAGGGACTATGGCTACACCTTC. Its translation: CASSEITHRDYGYTF.

The rearrangement links TRBV11-3 to TRBJ2-5, with a tentative D call TRBD1 (6 bases). This CDR3 contains 15 residues. Trimming left V 1 base short and J 2 bases short, with 11 bases between. Germline V gene data show CDR1 as SGHNT and CDR2 as YENEEA. Here the CDR3 DNA reads TGTGCCAGCAGCTTAGGTTACAGGGCTCAAGAGACCCAGTACTTC. It specifies CASSLGYRAQETQYF.

The chain combines TRBV5-8 with TRBJ1-3, with 9 bases that match TRBD1. In germline, CDR1 is SGHTS, CDR2 YDEGEE. Trimming removed 4 bases from V and 8 bases from J; junction bases left unmatched: 10. The CDR3 has 15 amino acids. CDR3 residues: CASSRTGEGGDTIYF. The CDR3 DNA sequence: TGTGCCAGCAGCCGGACAGGGGAAGGGGGCGACACCATATATTTT.

The chain links TRBV11-2 to TRBJ2-7; possible D gene TRBD1, 5 bases. Germline loops: CDR1 SGHAT, CDR2 FQNNGV. V lost 3 bases and J lost 5, with 14 bases in between. This CDR3 contains 14 residues. The DNA of the CDR3 is TGTGCCAGCAGCTTTTCGAAGGGGATTGACGAGCAGTACTTC. Protein: CASSFSKGIDEQYF.

J is TRBJ2-3 and V is TRBV30; possible D gene TRBD1, 6 bases. Trimming took off 2 bases at V and 1 base at J, with 10 bases between the two ends. Per germline, CDR1 GTSNPN and CDR2 SVGIG (reference sequence). This CDR3 is 14 amino acids long. CDR3 loop: CAWSTGSGTDTQYF. The CDR3 DNA reads as TGTGCCTGGAGTACAGGGTCCGGCACAGATACGCAGTATTTT.

The chain joins TRBV10-3 to TRBJ2-4; no clear D. The CDR3 extends over 15 amino acids. Germline CDR1 and CDR2: ENHRY and SYGVKD. V was clipped by 0 bases and J by 6 bases, with 12 bases between them. The CDR3 protein is CAISESQDFGNIQYF. The CDR3, as DNA: TGTGCCATCAGTGAGTCGCAGGATTTTGGAAACATTCAGTACTTC.

Worth noting for this clone: The same CDR3 is also encoded by other DNA sequences in this sample. V is TRBV7-2 and J is TRBJ2-7, with 12 positions matching TRBD2. This CDR3 is 15 amino acids long. Germline lookup yields CDR1 SGHTA and CDR2 FQGNSA. Trimming removed 2 bases from V and 2 bases from J; junction bases left unmatched: 1. The chain's CDR3 is CASSLTSGGTYEQYF. For the CDR3, the DNA is TGTGCCAGCAGCTTAACTAGCGGGGGGACCTACGAGCAGTACTTC.

The rearrangement joins TRBV11-2 to TRBJ1-1, with 8 bases fitting TRBD1. The germline V gene encodes CDR1 SGHAT and CDR2 FQNNGV. The V and J ends lost 1 base and 0 bases, in that order; junction bases with no gene match: 7. The CDR3 totals 17 residues. The chain's CDR3 is CASSLGWSDRVNTEAFF. The CDR3 nucleotides are TGTGCCAGCAGCTTAGGCTGGTCGGACAGGGTGAACACTGAAGCTTTCTTT.

The rearrangement joins TRBV7-8 to TRBJ1-5; D is uncertain. Trimming pared 6 bases from V and 2 bases from J, leaving 11 bases between. The germline V gene encodes CDR1 SGHVS and CDR2 FQNEAQ. The CDR3 extends over 14 amino acids. The CDR3 sequence is CASSYVRGNQPQHF. The CDR3 region has the DNA TGTGCCAGCAGTTATGTGAGGGGCAATCAGCCCCAGCATTTT.

The chain recombines TRBV6-5 with TRBJ1-2; 7 positions agree with TRBD1. CDR1 MNHEY and CDR2 SVGAGI come from the germline V gene. This CDR3 contains 15 residues. V was pared by 6 bases and J by 1 base, with 8 bases of the junction left unmatched. The CDR3 DNA reads as TGTGCCAGCAGCGAAAACAGGGGCCTTAACTATGGCTACACCTTC. Encoded protein: CASSENRGLNYGYTF.

J is TRBJ2-7 and V is TRBV20-1, with 11 bases lining up with TRBD1. This CDR3 has 11 residues. Per the germline V gene, CDR1 is DFQATT and CDR2 is SNEGSKA (reference sequence). The CDR3 protein is CGGTGGYEQYF. CDR3 nucleotide sequence: TGCGGCGGGACAGGGGGCTACGAGCAGTACTTC.

This sequence joins TRBV6-5 and TRBJ2-3; the match to TRBD1 covers 9 bases. Per germline, CDR1 MNHEY and CDR2 SVGAGI. This CDR3 comprises 14 residues. V lost 6 bases to trimming and J lost 4 bases; unmatched junction nucleotides: 5. DNA of the CDR3: TGTGCCAGCAGGTGGACAGGGGTTGCAGATACGCAGTATTTT. This codes for CASRWTGVADTQYF.

The chain is built from TRBV7-9 and TRBJ2-3, with a weak D call TRBD1 (6 bases). Trimming shortened V by 5 bases and J by 2 bases, and 11 bases separated the two germline ends. The CDR3 has 14 residues. The germline V gene encodes CDR1 SEHNR and CDR2 FQNEAQ (reference sequence). The CDR3 is CASSTGGYTDTQYF. The CDR3 nucleotides read TGTGCCAGCAGCACTGGGGGCTACACAGATACGCAGTATTTT.